This passage covers 31 T cell receptor beta chains from one sample sequenced in a study of blood T cell repertoires in COVID-19. Some clones are missing from TCRdb's copy, which holds only in-frame ones; the method was immunoSEQ multiplex PCR. The sample contains 300,000 to 450,000 clones, 85% to 90% of which appear only once. The sequenced material came from PBMCs or T cells enriched from blood (not recorded which). The source of these receptors is a man aged 18 to 29 who had recovered from COVID-19.

This chain uses TRBV12-3 or TRBV12-4 with TRBJ1-1, with 8 bases identical to TRBD1. The CDR3 spans 13 residues. J was trimmed by 5 bases and V by 4 bases; bases with no gene match: 3. CDR3 in DNA: TGTGCCAGCAGTTCGACAGGGGAAACTGAAGCTTTCTTT. Protein: CASSSTGETEAFF.

The rearrangement joins TRBV11-2 to TRBJ1-2; 8 positions agree with TRBD1. The trim removed 5 bases at V and 11 bases at J, leaving 7 bases unmatched. CDR1 is SGHAT, CDR2 FQNNGV, per germline. The CDR3 is made up of 12 amino acids. In DNA form, the CDR3 reads TGTGCCAGCAGCCCGGCCGGGACAGGTTACACCTTC. It is translated as CASSPAGTGYTF.

The CDR3 nucleotides are TGCGCCAGCAGCTTGGAACAGCCTACCTACGAGCAGTACTTC. Translation gives CASSLEQPTYEQYF. The V and J genes are TRBV5-1 and TRBJ2-7; D is ambiguous. The CDR3 spans 14 residues. V was trimmed by 0 bases and J by 2 bases, leaving 9 bases between them. In germline, CDR1 is SGHRS, CDR2 YFSETQ.

The chain links TRBV13 to TRBJ2-3, with TRBD1 identical over 7 bases. The germline gives CDR1 PRHDT, CDR2 FYEKMQ (reference sequence). The CDR3 loop spans 15 amino acids. J lost 0 bases, V lost 1 base, and 1 base had no gene match. The DNA of the CDR3 is TGTGCCAGCAGCTTAGAGGGGGCTAGCACAGATACGCAGTATTTT. The encoded protein is CASSLEGASTDTQYF.

The CDR3 loop is CASSPLTVYNEQFF. CDR3 coding DNA: TGTGCCAGCTCACCCTTGACAGTATACAATGAGCAGTTCTTC. The chain employs TRBV18 and TRBJ2-1, with TRBD1 as a possible D gene (5 bases). Between the trimmed V and J ends, which lost 3 bases and 4 bases, there was a span of 10 bases. The germline CDR1 and CDR2 sequences are KGHSH and LQKENI. The CDR3 sequence is 14 residues long.

This clone was recorded once. The rearrangement joins TRBV5-1 to TRBJ2-3, with 9 bases lining up with TRBD2. Germline CDR1 and CDR2: SGHRS and YFSETQ. The CDR3 has 18 residues. After removal of 4 bases from V and 2 bases from J, the junction contained 14 bases not matched to a gene. The CDR3: CASSPTPGTSRLTDTQYF. CDR3 nucleotide sequence: TGCGCCAGCAGCCCTACCCCTGGGACTAGCAGACTCACAGATACGCAGTATTTT. The full variable domain, in which reference TRBV5-1 and TRBJ2-3 provide the parts outside the CDR3, is KAGVTQTPRYLIKTRGQQVTLSCSPISGHRSVSWYQQTPGQGLQFLFEYFSETQRNKGNFPGRFSGRQFSNSRSEMNVSTLELGDSALYLCASSPTPGTSRLTDTQYFGPGTRLTVL.

This clone turned up a few times. The chain is built from TRBV16 and TRBJ1-5; D is ambiguous. Trimming shortened V by 1 base and J by 1 base, and 20 bases separated the two germline ends. Germline assignment: CDR1 KGHSY and CDR2 FQNENV. This CDR3 is 19 amino acids long. This CDR3 is CASSQYRPGPGMSNQPQHF. The CDR3 region has the DNA TGTGCCAGCAGCCAATACCGCCCGGGCCCGGGAATGAGCAATCAGCCCCAGCATTTT.

The chain employs TRBV3-1 (or the pseudogene TRBV3-2) and TRBJ2-1; D possibly corresponds to TRBD2 (5 bases). The germline V and J ends were trimmed by 4 bases and 10 bases, with 14 bases remaining between them. In germline, CDR1 is LGHDT, CDR2 YNNKEL (reference sequence). The CDR3 extends over 13 amino acids. The CDR3 DNA is TGTGCCAGCAGCCCCCCGGCGGGCGGGGAGCAGTTCTTC. Amino acid sequence: CASSPPAGGEQFF.

The rearrangement joins TRBV30 to TRBJ1-4, with a weak D call TRBD1 (6 bases). Germline CDR1 is GTSNPN and CDR2 is SVGIG (reference sequence). Trimming shortened V by 5 bases and J by 10 bases, and 17 bases separated the two germline ends. The CDR3 extends over 13 amino acids. The CDR3 DNA sequence: TGTGCCTGGGGAAAGGGGGACCGGAGAAAACTGTTTTTT. It encodes CAWGKGDRRKLFF. The full variable domain, with the rest looked up from reference TRBV30 and TRBJ1-4, is SQTIHQWPATLVQPVGSPLSLECTVEGTSNPNLYWYRQAAGRGLQLLFYSVGIGQISSEVPQNLSASRPQDRQFILSSKKLLLSDSGFYLCAWGKGDRRKLFFGSGTQLSVL.

J is TRBJ1-6 and V is TRBV10-3, with D maybe TRBD1 (5 bases). Per the germline V gene, CDR1 is ENHRY and CDR2 is SYGVKD. This CDR3 region has 15 residues. V lost 9 bases and J lost 2, with 14 bases in between. This chain's CDR3 is CAIAGGNPYNSPLHF. CDR3 bases: TGTGCCATAGCGGGGGGGAACCCCTATAATTCACCCCTCCACTTT.

The J gene is TRBJ2-7, the V gene TRBV18, with a tentative D call TRBD2 (6 bases). The CDR3 is 14 amino acids. Germline V gives CDR1 KGHSH, CDR2 LQKENI. The V and J ends lost 6 bases and 5 bases respectively, with 17 bases between them. The CDR3 region has the DNA TGTGCCAGCTCCCCTCCGGGAGCGGATCACGAGCAGTACTTC. Its translation is CASSPPGADHEQYF.

The chain has TRBV29-1 and TRBJ1-2, with a weak D call TRBD1 (6 bases). Per germline, CDR1 SQVTM and CDR2 ANQGSEA. With 4 bases removed from V and 4 bases from J, the gap between germline ends came to 13 bases. This CDR3 has 13 amino acids. CDR3 region: CSVVWGQGYGYTF. In DNA, the CDR3 is TGCAGCGTTGTATGGGGGCAAGGCTATGGCTACACCTTC.

A few counts support this clone. The chain has TRBV6-5 and TRBJ2-7; D remains unclear. This CDR3 spans 14 amino acids. Germline V gives CDR1 MNHEY, CDR2 SVGAGI. The V end lost 1 base, the J end lost 6 bases, and 13 bases lay between the germline ends. CDR3 coding DNA: TGTGCCAGCAGTTACTACCCTACCCGAACCGAGCAGTACTTC. Residues: CASSYYPTRTEQYF.

The CDR3 DNA is TGTGCCAGCTCACAGGGACTGACAGTTGAAGCTTTCTTT. Residues: CASSQGLTVEAFF. J is TRBJ1-1 and V is TRBV18, with a possible D match to TRBD1 (5 bases). Germline V gene data show CDR1 as KGHSH and CDR2 as LQKENI. The CDR3 is 13 residues long. V shed 4 bases and J shed 7 bases, with 13 bases lying between them.

V is TRBV4-2 and J is TRBJ2-1; no definite D call. Germline V gene lookup returns CDR1 LGHNA and CDR2 YNFKEQ. The germline V and J ends were trimmed by 1 base and 8 bases, with 9 bases remaining between them. This CDR3 is 13 amino acids long. As DNA, the CDR3 is TGTGCCAGCAGCCAAGGTGTACAGCATGAGCAGTTCTTC. Encoded protein: CASSQGVQHEQFF.

The rearrangement links TRBV25-1 to TRBJ1-1, with 7 bases aligning to TRBD1. V lost 8 bases, J lost 3 bases, and 6 bases stayed unmatched. Germline assignment: CDR1 MGHDK and CDR2 SYGVNS. The CDR3 totals 13 residues. DNA of the CDR3: TGTGCCAGCCGGACACAGGGGCACACTGAAGCTTTCTTT. The encoded protein is CASRTQGHTEAFF.

This clone was recorded once. Other nucleotide sequences in the sample specify the same CDR3. The J gene is TRBJ2-7, the V gene TRBV12-3 or TRBV12-4; 7 bases line up with TRBD1. J gave up 3 bases and V 6 bases, and 2 bases lay outside the gene matches. The CDR3 has 12 amino acids. DNA of the CDR3: TGTGCCAGCAGCCGACAGGGCTACGAGCAGTACTTC. This translates into CASSRQGYEQYF.

This clone was recorded at least ten times. The sample has other DNA sequences that encode this CDR3 too. The chain's CDR3 is CASSEAGGTDTQYF. CDR3 coding DNA: TGTGCCAGCAGTGAAGCGGGGGGCACAGATACGCAGTATTTT. This chain links TRBV6-4 with TRBJ2-3; 8 bases map to TRBD2. This CDR3 has 14 amino acids. CDR1 and CDR2 (germline): MRHNA, SNTAGT. V shed 3 bases, J shed 1 base, and the junction held 0 bases outside the gene matches.

The gene calls are TRBV11-3 and TRBJ2-2; 7 bases are a match to TRBD2. CDR3 length: 16 residues. Germline loops: CDR1 SGHNT, CDR2 YENEEA. The trim removed 5 bases at V and 5 bases at J, leaving 11 bases unmatched. CDR3 in amino acids: CASSLWGGFTTGELFF. The CDR3 DNA reads TGTGCCAGCAGCCTATGGGGGGGTTTCACGACCGGGGAGCTGTTTTTT.

The chain has TRBV7-2 and TRBJ1-5; D perhaps matches TRBD1 (5 bases). Germline assignment: CDR1 SGHTA and CDR2 FQGNSA. The CDR3 is 16 residues long. Trimming took 1 base from V and 9 from J, leaving 19 bases between them. The CDR3, as DNA: TGTGCCAGCAGCTTAGTACAGGTTGTAAAGCGGGCGCCCCAGCATTTT. It encodes CASSLVQVVKRAPQHF.

This clone came up a few times. The chain links TRBV18 to TRBJ2-7; D is possibly TRBD1 (5 bases). Germline assignment: CDR1 KGHSH and CDR2 LQKENI. This CDR3 comprises 14 residues. Trimming cost V 2 bases and J 5 bases, with 13 bases left between them. CDR3 sequence: CASSPSQGSDEQYF. The CDR3 nucleotides are TGTGCCAGCTCACCATCTCAGGGTTCCGACGAGCAGTACTTC.

This clone was seen a handful of times. For the CDR3, the DNA is TGTGCCAGCATGGACAGGGGGAACACTGAAGCTTTCTTT. Translating it yields CASMDRGNTEAFF. The gene calls are TRBV7-9 and TRBJ1-1; TRBD1 agrees at 9 bases. This CDR3 is built from 13 residues. Trimming removed 7 bases from V and 1 base from J; junction bases left unmatched: 1. CDR1 SEHNR and CDR2 FQNEAQ come from the germline V gene (reference sequence).

This clone was counted between two and nine times. The chain couples TRBV5-4 to TRBJ2-2, with 11 positions matching TRBD1. Trimming removed 0 bases from V and 7 bases from J; junction bases left unmatched: 5. Germline-derived CDR1 and CDR2 are SGHNT and YYREEE (reference sequence). The CDR3 runs to 16 residues. The CDR3 loop reads CASSLGRTGGYGELFF. In nucleotides, the CDR3 is TGTGCCAGCAGCTTGGGTAGGACAGGGGGCTACGGGGAGCTGTTTTTT.

The chain combines TRBV5-4 with TRBJ2-6, with D possibly TRBD2 on 6 matching bases. This CDR3 is 17 amino acids long. Trimming removed 0 bases from V and 4 bases from J, with 14 bases in between. Germline values: CDR1 SGHNT, CDR2 YYREEE (reference sequence). CDR3 residues: CASSLGLRGFGANVLTF. The DNA of the CDR3 is TGTGCCAGCAGCTTGGGCCTACGGGGGTTCGGGGCCAACGTCCTGACTTTC.

J is TRBJ1-1 and V is TRBV5-1, with 9 bases fitting TRBD1. The CDR3 loop spans 14 amino acids. Germline V gene data show CDR1 as SGHRS and CDR2 as YFSETQ. V gave up 6 bases and J gave up 1 base; unmatched junction bases: 4. The DNA of the CDR3 is TGCGCCAGCACCCCGGACAGGGGGAACACTGAAGCTTTCTTT. Encoded protein: CASTPDRGNTEAFF.

This chain links TRBV15 with TRBJ1-3; D is ambiguous. In germline, CDR1 is LNHNV, CDR2 YYDKDF (reference sequence). This CDR3 spans 15 amino acids. The V and J ends lost 1 base and 1 base respectively, with 8 bases between them. The CDR3 DNA follows: TGTGCCACCAGCAGAGTGAGAGGGTCTGGAAACACCATATATTTT. It specifies CATSRVRGSGNTIYF.

V gene TRBV11-2 combines with J gene TRBJ2-1, with 13 positions matching TRBD2. The CDR3 extends over 18 amino acids. CDR1 and CDR2 (germline): SGHAT, FQNNGV. V shed 0 bases and J 6 bases; nucleotides not matched to a gene: 8. The CDR3: CASSLEVWGTSGINEQFF. The CDR3 coding sequence is TGTGCCAGCAGCTTAGAGGTGTGGGGGACTAGCGGGATCAATGAGCAGTTCTTC.

The chain couples TRBV18 to TRBJ2-1; D perhaps matches TRBD2 (5 bases). Per germline, CDR1 KGHSH and CDR2 LQKENI. V was pared by 4 bases and J by 5 bases, with 12 bases between. CDR3 length equals 14 residues. CDR3 nucleotides: TGTGCCAGCTCACGGGGAGAGCCTAACAATGAGCAGTTCTTC. Translation: CASSRGEPNNEQFF.

V usage is TRBV5-1 and J usage is TRBJ1-6; possibly TRBD1 for D (5 bases). Trimming shortened V by 0 bases and J by 7 bases, and 14 bases separated the two germline ends. The CDR3 extends over 16 amino acids. Germline V gene data show CDR1 as SGHRS and CDR2 as YFSETQ. The CDR3 nucleotides are TGCGCCAGCAGCTTGGTCGGGGGTGGTGGAAATTCACCCCTCCACTTT. It encodes CASSLVGGGGNSPLHF.

V is TRBV18 and J is TRBJ1-5; perhaps TRBD1 as D (5 bases). The CDR3 consists of 15 residues. V lost 6 bases, J lost 0 bases, and 12 bases lay in between. The germline gives CDR1 KGHSH, CDR2 LQKENI. DNA of the CDR3: TGTGCCAGCTCCCTGGACATCAATAGCAATCAGCCCCAGCATTTT. Translation: CASSLDINSNQPQHF.

V gene TRBV5-1 combines with J gene TRBJ2-2; 8 bases line up with TRBD1. CDR3 length: 16 amino acids. V was pared by 4 bases and J by 1 base, with 6 bases of the junction left unmatched. In germline, CDR1 is SGHRS, CDR2 YFSETQ. CDR3 DNA: TGCGCCAGCAGCCTGGGACAGGCGATGAACACCGGGGAGCTGTTTTTT. Its translation is CASSLGQAMNTGELFF.